What follows are 23 T cell receptor beta chains derived from one specimen sequenced in a study of cytomegalovirus exposure and HLA in healthy donors. The study ran its PCR with 60 Vbeta and 13 Jbeta primers. Profiling relied on immunoSEQ multiplex PCR, and the TCRdb table lists in-frame clones only, not all of them. The sample lists 120,000 or so clones, approximately 80% occurring once. What was sequenced was PBMCs. The receptors were gathered from a human donor in good health.

V gene TRBV7-9 combines with J gene TRBJ2-3; 12 bases are a match to TRBD2. The germline CDR1 and CDR2 sequences are SEHNR and FQNEAQ (reference sequence). The V gene end was trimmed by 4 bases and the J gene end by 5 bases; junction bases not matched to a gene: 4. There are 15 residues in the CDR3. DNA of the CDR3: TGTGCCAGCAGCTCACTAGCGGGGGGCGGAGATACGCAGTATTTT. It is translated as CASSSLAGGGDTQYF.

The genes are TRBV4-2 and TRBJ1-1; 8 bases agree with TRBD1. The CDR3 contains 13 residues. Germline CDR1 reads LGHNA; CDR2 reads YNFKEQ. Trimming cost V 5 bases and J 7 bases; bases outside gene matches: 6. The CDR3 loop reads CASSATGGGEAFF. The CDR3 DNA follows: TGTGCCAGCAGCGCTACAGGGGGAGGTGAAGCTTTCTTT.

The rearrangement uses TRBV18 and TRBJ1-1; no clear D. CDR1 is KGHSH and CDR2 is LQKENI in the germline V gene. This CDR3 region has 13 residues. Trimming stripped 6 bases from V and 0 bases from J, with 8 bases between. The DNA for the CDR3 is TGTGCCAGCTCCGGACTAATGAACACTGAAGCTTTCTTT. It specifies CASSGLMNTEAFF.

The V and J genes are TRBV19 and TRBJ2-7, with D possibly matching TRBD2 (5 bases). V was clipped by 9 bases and J by 5 bases, with 11 bases between them. The length of the CDR3 is 11 residues. Germline assignment: CDR1 LNHDA and CDR2 SQIVND (reference sequence). CDR3 region: CASKRGNEQYF. DNA of the CDR3: TGTGCCAGCAAGAGAGGGAACGAGCAGTACTTC.

J is TRBJ1-1 and V is TRBV19, with unresolved D. Germline V lookup: CDR1 LNHDA, CDR2 SQIVND (reference sequence). The CDR3 sequence is 13 residues long. V lost 1 base to trimming and J lost 0 bases, with 3 bases between them. CDR3 residues: CASSIGVNTEAFF. The CDR3 nucleotides are TGTGCCAGTAGTATAGGAGTGAACACTGAAGCTTTCTTT.

The chain employs TRBV7-3 and TRBJ1-6; possibly TRBD1 for D (5 bases). Looked up from germline, CDR1 is SGHTA and CDR2 is FQGTGA. The CDR3 sequence is 15 residues long. The V end was cut by 5 bases, the J end by 5 bases, with 13 bases between. DNA for the CDR3: TGTGCCAGCAGCCCTACAGGCCTTGATAATTCACCCCTCCACTTT. This gives the protein CASSPTGLDNSPLHF.

There are a few counts of this clone. Here the CDR3 DNA reads TGTGCCAGCTCACCGAAGCCGCGGGGAGATACGCAGTATTTT. Translated, it gives CASSPKPRGDTQYF. This chain uses TRBV18 with TRBJ2-3; the D gene is possibly TRBD2 (6 bases). CDR3 length: 14 residues. The germline V gene has CDR1 KGHSH and CDR2 LQKENI. The V end lost 3 bases, the J end lost 5 bases, and 12 bases lay between the germline ends.

This chain joins TRBV10-3 and TRBJ1-1; tentative D call: TRBD1 (5 bases). CDR1 is ENHRY, CDR2 SYGVKD, per germline. Trimming took 6 bases from V and 1 from J, leaving 12 bases between them. The CDR3 contains 14 residues. The CDR3 region has the DNA TGTGCCATCAGACCCGGGACTGAGAACACTGAAGCTTTCTTT. Its translation: CAIRPGTENTEAFF.

This clone was observed a handful of times. This chain links TRBV6-1 with TRBJ1-4; 9 bases fit TRBD1. Germline trimming cut 6 bases from V and 7 bases from J; bases unmatched to any gene: 9. The germline V gene encodes CDR1 MNHNS and CDR2 SASEGT. This CDR3 comprises 15 residues. CDR3 in amino acids: CASSSQQGAREKLFF. The CDR3 bases are TGTGCCAGCAGCTCCCAACAGGGGGCTCGTGAAAAACTGTTTTTT.

This clone was recorded only once. The rearrangement uses TRBV11-2 and TRBJ1-1, with D possibly TRBD1 on 5 matching bases. Germline CDR1 and CDR2: SGHAT and FQNNGV. The CDR3 totals 16 residues. V was clipped by 3 bases and J by 0 bases, with 14 bases between them. Here the CDR3 reads CASSFASGNMNTEAFF. The CDR3, as DNA: TGTGCCAGCAGCTTCGCCTCAGGGAACATGAACACTGAAGCTTTCTTT.

The J gene is TRBJ2-3, the V gene TRBV5-6; TRBD1 might be the D (6 bases). CDR1 and CDR2 (germline): SGHDT, YYEEEE. The V gene lost 6 bases and the J gene lost 5 bases, with 16 bases spanning the gap. The CDR3 totals 14 residues. The CDR3 region is CASNELFRGDTQYF. The CDR3 DNA is TGTGCCAGCAACGAATTATTCAGGGGAGATACGCAGTATTTT.

The chain is built from TRBV19 and TRBJ1-2; possible D gene TRBD1, 6 bases. Looked up from germline, CDR1 is LNHDA and CDR2 is SQIVND (reference sequence). V lost 5 bases to trimming and J lost 4 bases, with 23 bases between them. This CDR3 comprises 17 residues. The CDR3 DNA reads TGTGCCAGTAGTCGAACAGGGAATGACCCCTCCAGCTATGGCTACACCTTC. It translates to CASSRTGNDPSSYGYTF.

The CDR3 is CASSSYWAGGFYGYTF. CDR3 DNA sequence: TGTGCCAGCAGTTCTTATTGGGCAGGGGGCTTCTATGGCTACACCTTC. The chain has TRBV28 and TRBJ1-2, with TRBD1 identical over 8 bases. The CDR3 covers 16 residues. CDR1 is MDHEN and CDR2 is SYDVKM in the germline V gene. Trimming took 4 bases from V and 4 from J; bases not matched to a gene: 11.

The rearrangement joins TRBV5-4 to TRBJ1-3; D is ambiguous. Trimming shortened V by 0 bases and J by 4 bases, and 14 bases separated the two germline ends. Germline V gene lookup returns CDR1 SGHNT and CDR2 YYREEE (reference sequence). This CDR3 has 16 residues. The CDR3 DNA follows: TGTGCCAGCAGCTTGGGCGGGGATCAAGGCGGAAACACCATATATTTT. It yields the protein CASSLGGDQGGNTIYF.

The V gene is TRBV5-6, the J gene TRBJ2-1; 9 bases align to TRBD2. The CDR3 totals 17 residues. Trimming cost V 4 bases and J 0 bases; bases outside gene matches: 8. Germline V gene sequence: CDR1 SGHDT, CDR2 YYEEEE. CDR3 coding DNA: TGTGCCAGCAGCCTCCGACTAGCGGCTAGCTCCTACAATGAGCAGTTCTTC. As protein: CASSLRLAASSYNEQFF.

The chain uses TRBV7-2 and TRBJ1-2; TRBD1 is a possible D gene (5 bases). Trimming pared 5 bases from V and 6 bases from J, leaving 10 bases between. Germline CDR1 is SGHTA and CDR2 is FQGNSA. The CDR3 covers 12 residues. The DNA of the CDR3 is TGTGCCAGCAGCGTACAGGCAAATGGCTACACCTTC. Amino acids: CASSVQANGYTF.

This clone was counted a few times. This chain uses TRBV6-5 with TRBJ1-3; D is ambiguous. There are 15 residues in the CDR3. Per germline, CDR1 MNHEY and CDR2 SVGAGI. Trimming stripped 0 bases from V and 0 bases from J, with 6 bases between. CDR3 nucleotide sequence: TGTGCCAGCAGTTACTCGAGGAGCTCTGGAAACACCATATATTTT. It yields the protein CASSYSRSSGNTIYF.

This clone was recorded a few times. This chain joins TRBV5-1 and TRBJ1-1, with no clear D. V was pared by 0 bases and J by 6 bases, with 18 bases between. The CDR3 is 16 amino acids. In germline, CDR1 is SGHRS, CDR2 YFSETQ. The CDR3 region has the DNA TGCGCCAGCAGCTTGGGAACGATACAGTTTGTCGCTGAAGCTTTCTTT. This encodes CASSLGTIQFVAEAFF.

V gene TRBV5-4 combines with J gene TRBJ2-3; 8 bases match TRBD2. Germline CDR1 is SGHNT and CDR2 is YYREEE (reference sequence). The CDR3 is made up of 17 amino acids. Trimming at V came to 5 bases and at J to 2 bases, leaving 13 bases not matched to a gene. This CDR3 is CASSSTLSGENTDTQYF. CDR3 bases: TGTGCCAGCAGTTCCACACTTAGCGGGGAAAACACAGATACGCAGTATTTT.

This chain connects TRBV11-2 to TRBJ1-2; TRBD1 might be the D (5 bases). Trimming removed 5 bases at V and 3 bases at J, with 10 bases between. This CDR3 spans 13 amino acids. Germline loops: CDR1 SGHAT, CDR2 FQNNGV. As DNA, the CDR3 is TGTGCCAGCAGCGGCGCGGGGGACTATGGCTACACCTTC. Its protein product is CASSGAGDYGYTF. The whole variable domain, filled in from reference TRBV11-2 and TRBJ1-2, reads EAGVAQSPRYKIIEKRQSVAFWCNPISGHATLYWYQQILGQGPKLLIQFQNNGVVDDSQLPKDRFSAERLKGVDSTLKIQPAKLEDSAVYLCASSGAGDYGYTFGSGTRLTVV.

The V and J genes are TRBV5-4 and TRBJ2-7; 7 nucleotides line up with TRBD1. Losses at the gene ends were 4 bases for V and 12 bases for J; bases not matched to a gene: 7. CDR3 length equals 11 residues. The germline V gene encodes CDR1 SGHNT and CDR2 YYREEE (reference sequence). The CDR3 coding sequence is TGTGCCAGCAGCACACAGGGGAAGTGGTACTTC. Its protein is CASSTQGKWYF.

The chain combines TRBV2 with TRBJ1-3; D gene ambiguous. Trimming took off 6 bases at V and 3 bases at J, with 12 bases between the two ends. The V gene's germline CDR1 is SNHLY and CDR2 FYNNEI. The CDR3 contains 14 residues. The CDR3 spells CASSPEQFGNTIYF. DNA of the CDR3: TGTGCCAGCAGCCCCGAACAGTTTGGAAACACCATATATTTT.

The rearrangement uses TRBV6-1 and TRBJ1-2; TRBD1 agrees at 8 bases. The trim removed 4 bases at V and 5 bases at J, leaving 9 bases unmatched. Germline V gene lookup returns CDR1 MNHNS and CDR2 SASEGT. The CDR3 spans 15 residues. The CDR3 nucleotides read TGTGCCAGCAGTGGACCCGGGACAGGAAGGTATGGCTACACCTTC. Its protein product is CASSGPGTGRYGYTF.